Listed here are 2 T cell receptor beta chains from one sample, sequenced in a study of CD8 T cells in Susac syndrome (dated by TCRdb to between 2018 and 2021). The method behind the library was the immunoSEQ multiplex PCR assay. RNA was extracted with the RNeasy kit and roughly 0.5 to 1 ug was reverse transcribed using random hexamers. TCRdb reanalyzed the raw reads on its own, using fastp at Q25 for trimming and MiXCR for clone calling, and kept in-frame beta chains. Rows are unified per CDR3 protein, each entry keeping the most common DNA and genes. The sample profile shows roughly 89,000 distinct CDR3 sequences; roughly 96% of them were found once. More than 0.35% of the sample is held by the ten biggest clonotypes. The source material was CD8+ T cells from PBMCs. These receptors all come from a human donor with Susac syndrome.

The chain is built from TRBV9 and TRBJ2-3; perhaps D is TRBD1 or TRBD2 (5 bases each). Looked up from germline, CDR1 is SGDLS and CDR2 is YYNGEE. The CDR3 consists of 9 residues. V was trimmed by 7 bases and J by 12 bases, leaving 9 bases between them. DNA of the CDR3: TGTGCCAGCGGGACGCCACAGTATTTT. Encoded protein: CASGTPQYF.

This rearrangement joins TRBV2 to TRBJ1-5; D call uncertain. Trimming left V 7 bases short and J 2 bases short, with 12 bases between. Germline V lookup: CDR1 SNHLY, CDR2 FYNNEI. The CDR3 extends over 14 amino acids. The CDR3 bases are TGTGCCAGCACCCCGTTATCGGGCAATCAGCCCCAGCATTTT. Translating gives CASTPLSGNQPQHF.